This T cell receptor beta chain was sequenced during a study of cytomegalovirus exposure and HLA in healthy donors. Study-wide results and caveats: According to the study, some 160 TCR beta chains were cytomegalovirus-associated. A later analysis appeared to link common viral pathogens to several of the most significant clusters. What was likely a sequencing artifact was a cluster of highly shared sequence variants.

Researchers ran the PCR with 60 Vbeta and 13 Jbeta primers. Sequenced by immunoSEQ multiplex PCR; TCRdb stores in-frame clones only, minus some. The data contain over 150,000 clones, around 80% of them singletons. With V trimmed by 1 base and J by 0 bases, 4 bases remained unmatched. The CDR3 contains 16 residues. From germline, CDR1 is SGHDT and CDR2 YYEEEE. With regard to this clone: Its antigen is still unknown. This sample also contains other DNA sequences that code for the same CDR3.

Sample: PBMCs. The sequence was obtained from a woman aged 40-49 years in good health and CMV-seropositive. The chain is built from TRBV5-6 and TRBJ1-1; 9 bases are a match to TRBD1. CDR3 nucleotide sequence: TGTGCCAGCAGCTTGCAACAGGGGGCCCTGAACACTGAAGCTTTCTTT. Its protein is CASSLQQGALNTEAFF.